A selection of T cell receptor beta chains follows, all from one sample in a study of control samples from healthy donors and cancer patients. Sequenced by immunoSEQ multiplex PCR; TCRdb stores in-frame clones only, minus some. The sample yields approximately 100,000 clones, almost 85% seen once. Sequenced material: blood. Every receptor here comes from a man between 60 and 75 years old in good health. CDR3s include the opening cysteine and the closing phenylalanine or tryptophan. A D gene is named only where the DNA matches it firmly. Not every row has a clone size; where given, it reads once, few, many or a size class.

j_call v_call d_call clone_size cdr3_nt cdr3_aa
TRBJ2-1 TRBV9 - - TGTGCCAGCAGCGTAACGTTCCTTCCTGGCGTCAATGAGCAGTTCTTC CASSVTFLPGVNEQFF
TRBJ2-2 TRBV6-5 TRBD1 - TGTGCCAGCAGGGGACAGGTGGTGAACACCGGGGAGCTGTTTTTT CASRGQVVNTGELFF
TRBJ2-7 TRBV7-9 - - TGTGCCAGCAGCTTAACGGCGGGGCTGAGCTCCTACGAGCAGTACTTC CASSLTAGLSSYEQYF
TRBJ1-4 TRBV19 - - TGTGCCAGTAGTATAGGGCGACAGAGTAATGAAAAACTGTTTTTT CASSIGRQSNEKLFF
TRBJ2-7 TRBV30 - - TGTGCCTGGAGTGGGCGGGGAGGCCCCTCCTACGAGCAGTACTTC CAWSGRGGPSYEQYF
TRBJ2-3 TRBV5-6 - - TGTGCCAGCAGCTTGGAGGCGGTCCAAACCCCCACGCAGTATTTT CASSLEAVQTPTQYF
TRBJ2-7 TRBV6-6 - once TGTGCCAGCACTCTAGGGATGCAAACCTACGAGCAGTACTTC CASTLGMQTYEQYF
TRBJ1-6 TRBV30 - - TGTGCCTGGAGCCGGGGGTCGGATAATTCACCCCTCCACTTT CAWSRGSDNSPLHF
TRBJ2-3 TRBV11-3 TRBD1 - TGTGCCAGCAGCGGACGACAGGGTTCAGATACGCAGTATTTT CASSGRQGSDTQYF
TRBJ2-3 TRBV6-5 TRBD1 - TGTGCCAGCAGTCCTGGACAGGGCGCAGATACGCAGTATTTT CASSPGQGADTQYF
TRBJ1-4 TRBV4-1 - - TGCGCCAGCAGCCAAGAATGGAGTTCAACTAATGAAAAACTGTTTTTT CASSQEWSSTNEKLFF
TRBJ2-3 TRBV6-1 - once TGTGCCAGCAGTGAATCGAGGGGGGGCACAGATACGCAGTATTTT CASSESRGGTDTQYF
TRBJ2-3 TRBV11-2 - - TGTGCCAGCAGCTTAATCTTGTCAGATACGCAGTATTTT CASSLILSDTQYF
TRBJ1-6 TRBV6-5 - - TGTGCCAGCAAGGGGGGGTTTTCACCCCTCCACTTT CASKGGFSPLHF
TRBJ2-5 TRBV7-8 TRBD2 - TGTGCCAGCAGCTTCCTGACAGGGTCCGAGGGACTAGCGCAAGAGACCCAGTACTTC CASSFLTGSEGLAQETQYF
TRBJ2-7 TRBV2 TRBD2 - TGTGCCAGCAGGGGGCGAGCGGGGGGGAACTACGAGCAGTACTTC CASRGRAGGNYEQYF